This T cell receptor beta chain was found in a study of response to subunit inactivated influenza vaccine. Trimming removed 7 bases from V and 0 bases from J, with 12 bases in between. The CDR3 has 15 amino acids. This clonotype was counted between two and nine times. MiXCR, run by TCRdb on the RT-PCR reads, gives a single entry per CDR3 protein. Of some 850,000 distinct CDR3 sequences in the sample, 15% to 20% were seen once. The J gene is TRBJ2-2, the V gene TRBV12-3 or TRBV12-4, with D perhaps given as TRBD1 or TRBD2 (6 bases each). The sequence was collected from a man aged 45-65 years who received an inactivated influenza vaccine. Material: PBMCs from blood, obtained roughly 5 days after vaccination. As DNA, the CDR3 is TGTGCCAGCAACTCCGGGGGCGCGAACACCGGGGAGCTGTTTTTT. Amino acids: CASNSGGANTGELFF.